One sample yielded the 9 T cell receptor beta chains listed below, sequenced in a study of blood T cells in healthy people across ages. Primed by a sample-barcoded 5' primer and a J-beta primer mix, a second PCR proceeded for about 7 to 11 cycles. TCRdb ran MiXCR on the 5' RACE reads and lists one entry per CDR3 protein. The sample lists approximately 1.5 million distinct CDR3 sequences, almost 35% occurring once. The sequenced sample was blood. These receptors were obtained from a woman aged 25 to 39 in good health.

This chain connects TRBV5-4 to TRBJ2-1, with D unclear. The CDR3 runs 15 residues. V was cut by 4 bases and J by 4 bases, with 15 bases left in between. Germline CDR1 SGHNT, CDR2 YYREEE (reference sequence). The CDR3 is CASSPRAGDYNEQFF. The DNA of the CDR3 is TGTGCCAGCAGCCCCCGGGCAGGTGATTACAATGAGCAGTTCTTC.

This clonotype was picked up a small number of times. This sequence joins TRBV27 and TRBJ2-5; 7 bases match TRBD2. The germline V gene has CDR1 MNHEY and CDR2 SMNVEV (reference sequence). V trimming: 3 bases; J trimming: 11 bases; junction bases outside the gene matches: 18. CDR3 length equals 16 residues. Here the CDR3 reads CASSFRGWEGPREQYF. DNA for the CDR3: TGTGCCAGCAGTTTCCGAGGGTGGGAGGGCCCTCGGGAGCAGTACTTC.

This clonotype showed up just once. Possible read error: a much larger clone is one base away. The chain carries TRBV29-1 and TRBJ2-4, with a weak D call TRBD2 (6 bases). This CDR3 spans 15 amino acids. The V end was cut by 1 base, the J end by 3 bases, with 13 bases between. CDR1 and CDR2 from the germline V gene are SQVTM and ANQGSEA. CDR3 in DNA: TGCAGCGTTGAAGGGGGGGTAGGCAGCAAAAACATTCAGTACTTC. It yields the protein CSVEGGVGSKNIQYF.

The rearrangement uses TRBV29-1 and TRBJ2-7; the match to TRBD2 covers 11 bases. The CDR3 totals 16 residues. Germline V gives CDR1 SQVTM, CDR2 ANQGSEA. The V and J ends lost 6 bases and 2 bases, in that order; junction bases with no gene match: 12. CDR3 residues: CSVRGLAVGNPYEQYF. The CDR3 bases are TGCAGCGTCCGGGGACTAGCGGTAGGGAATCCCTACGAGCAGTACTTC.

There are a few counts of this clonotype. V usage is TRBV5-1 and J usage is TRBJ2-2; D uncertain. This CDR3 region has 13 residues. Trimming pared 7 bases from V and 4 bases from J, leaving 11 bases between. Germline CDR1 SGHRS, CDR2 YFSETQ. In DNA, the CDR3 is TGCGCCAGCGGCCCTCTGGGCACCGGGGAGCTGTTTTTT. Its translation is CASGPLGTGELFF.

This chain joins TRBV10-3 and TRBJ2-3; D is ambiguous. The ends were cut back, 3 bases at V and 2 bases at J, with 9 bases in the middle. CDR1 and CDR2 (germline): ENHRY, SYGVKD. The CDR3 has 14 amino acids. The DNA of the CDR3 is TGTGCCATCAGTGAACAGCTATTCACAGATACGCAGTATTTT. It encodes CAISEQLFTDTQYF.

This sequence joins TRBV19 and TRBJ2-7; D is perhaps TRBD2 (5 bases). V was clipped by 5 bases and J by 7 bases, with 12 bases between them. This CDR3 contains 12 residues. Germline CDR1 is LNHDA and CDR2 is SQIVND (reference sequence). The CDR3: CASSGLAGEQYF. The CDR3 coding sequence is TGTGCCAGTAGTGGCCTAGCTGGGGAGCAGTACTTC.

The gene calls are TRBV5-1 and TRBJ2-1, with D uncertain. The CDR3 loop spans 14 amino acids. The V and J ends lost 0 bases and 6 bases respectively, with 10 bases between them. CDR1 and CDR2 from the germline V gene are SGHRS and YFSETQ. The CDR3 coding sequence is TGCGCCAGCAGCTTGGGCCAGAAGGGCAATGAGCAGTTCTTC. It translates to CASSLGQKGNEQFF.

This clonotype was seen ten or more times. The junction departs from germline at one end; a sequencing error may be responsible. The rearrangement joins TRBV5-1 to TRBJ1-5; 9 bases match TRBD1. The CDR3 is 15 amino acids. Germline-derived CDR1 and CDR2 are SGHRS and YFSETQ. The DNA of the CDR3 is TGTGCCAGCAGCCTCGGCGACAGGGGGAATCAGCCCCAGCATTTT. Protein: CASSLGDRGNQPQHF.